These 20 T cell receptor beta chains were all obtained from the same sample, sequenced in a study of blood T cell repertoires in COVID-19. This table comes from immunoSEQ multiplex PCR, and its TCRdb copy is limited to in-frame clones, with some not included. Counted here are roughly 240,000 clones, roughly 85% occurring once; the ten biggest clones make up 3% to 4%. The sequencing input was PBMCs or T cells enriched from blood (not recorded which). The receptors stem from a woman between 40 and 50 years old who had been exposed to COVID-19.

J is TRBJ2-5 and V is TRBV11-2, with 9 bases aligning to TRBD2. Losses at the gene ends were 1 base for V and 6 bases for J; bases not matched to a gene: 12. The CDR3 loop spans 17 amino acids. Germline assignment: CDR1 SGHAT and CDR2 FQNNGV. The CDR3 coding sequence is TGTGCCAGCAGCTTAGGTGGCTACGCGGGGGGGCCTAAGACCCAGTACTTC. This sequence encodes CASSLGGYAGGPKTQYF.

The chain couples TRBV6-2 or TRBV6-3 to TRBJ1-1; no clear D gene. The germline V gene has CDR1 MNHEY and CDR2 SVGEGT. Trimming pared 5 bases from V and 4 bases from J, leaving 17 bases between. The CDR3 extends over 15 amino acids. The CDR3 region has the DNA TGTGCCAGCAGTCAGATCAAGACGGGAGCCACTGAAGCTTTCTTT. It yields the protein CASSQIKTGATEAFF.

The rearrangement joins TRBV7-3 to TRBJ2-1; tentatively, D is TRBD2 (6 bases). From germline, CDR1 is SGHTA and CDR2 FQGTGA. Between the trimmed V and J ends, which lost 2 bases and 9 bases, there was a span of 17 bases. This CDR3 is built from 15 residues. The CDR3 nucleotides read TGTGCCAGCAGCTTATTTGCGGGGCCACGGGTTGAGCAGTTCTTC. Translation gives CASSLFAGPRVEQFF.

This clone was counted between two and nine times. This rearrangement joins TRBV9 to TRBJ2-3; no reliable D call. This CDR3 has 17 amino acids. The V and J ends lost 6 bases and 2 bases respectively, with 22 bases between them. Germline values: CDR1 SGDLS, CDR2 YYNGEE. The CDR3 nucleotides read TGTGCCAGCACCAGAACGGCATCCCTAGGAAACACAGATACGCAGTATTTT. Residues: CASTRTASLGNTDTQYF.

The chain couples TRBV10-3 to TRBJ1-1; maybe TRBD1 (6 bases). The CDR3 sequence is 17 residues long. V lost 3 bases, J lost 4 bases, and 21 bases lay in between. Germline CDR1 ENHRY, CDR2 SYGVKD. CDR3 region: CAISDRNLNDRITEAFF. The CDR3 bases are TGTGCCATCAGTGACAGAAATCTCAATGACAGGATCACTGAAGCTTTCTTT.

J is TRBJ2-1 and V is TRBV6-5; TRBD2 matches at 13 bases. This CDR3 contains 15 residues. J was trimmed by 5 bases and V by 6 bases; bases with no gene match: 4. Germline loops: CDR1 MNHEY, CDR2 SVGAGI. Written as DNA, the CDR3 is TGTGCCAGCAGGTCTGGACTAGCGGGGGACAATGAGCAGTTCTTC. The encoded protein is CASRSGLAGDNEQFF.

V gene TRBV30 combines with J gene TRBJ2-1; 10 bases map to TRBD2. The V gene end was trimmed by 5 bases and the J gene end by 1 base; junction bases not matched to a gene: 8. This CDR3 comprises 16 residues. Germline V gene data show CDR1 as GTSNPN and CDR2 as SVGIG (reference sequence). The CDR3 is CAWRKNSGGSYNEQFF. In DNA form, the CDR3 reads TGTGCCTGGCGGAAAAATAGCGGGGGGTCCTACAATGAGCAGTTCTTC.

The gene calls are TRBV13 and TRBJ2-7; 9 bases agree with TRBD2. CDR1 PRHDT and CDR2 FYEKMQ come from the germline V gene (reference sequence). Trimming cost V 5 bases and J 1 base; bases outside gene matches: 9. The CDR3 runs to 16 residues. As DNA, the CDR3 is TGTGCCAGCAGCCCGACTAGCGGTTACATATCCTACGAGCAGTACTTC. Encoded protein: CASSPTSGYISYEQYF.

V is TRBV10-3 and J is TRBJ1-1; D call uncertain. The CDR3 is 10 amino acids. Deletions cut 8 bases from V and 11 bases from J, with 12 bases between. Germline-derived CDR1 and CDR2 are ENHRY and SYGVKD. This CDR3 reads CAIGSGEAFF. The CDR3 DNA sequence: TGTGCCATCGGTAGTGGAGAGGCTTTCTTT.

Details on this clone: The sample contains more than one DNA sequence encoding this CDR3. The rearrangement uses TRBV9 and TRBJ1-5, with D tentatively TRBD1 (5 bases). Trimming shortened V by 0 bases and J by 4 bases, and 8 bases separated the two germline ends. The germline CDR1 and CDR2 sequences are SGDLS and YYNGEE. The CDR3 has 14 amino acids. The CDR3 nucleotides are TGTGCCAGCAGCGTAGGGGGGGGAAATCAGCCCCAGCATTTT. It encodes CASSVGGGNQPQHF.

The chain is built from TRBV2 and TRBJ2-7, with D possibly being TRBD1 (6 bases). Trimming removed 10 bases from V and 2 bases from J, with 21 bases in between. The V gene's germline CDR1 is SNHLY and CDR2 FYNNEI. The CDR3 has 15 residues. In nucleotides, the CDR3 is TGTGCCACGTTGCAGGGACAAAAGGTCCCCTACGAGCAGTACTTC. It translates to CATLQGQKVPYEQYF.

This clone has just a few counts. J is TRBJ2-7 and V is TRBV4-1; 8 positions agree with TRBD1. This CDR3 has 14 residues. Germline V gives CDR1 MGHRA, CDR2 YSYEKL. V trimming: 3 bases; J trimming: 2 bases; junction bases outside the gene matches: 3. The CDR3 loop is CASSQGQVAYEQYF. CDR3 DNA: TGCGCCAGCAGCCAGGGACAGGTTGCCTACGAGCAGTACTTC.

The chain uses TRBV7-2 and TRBJ2-3; 7 positions agree with TRBD1. The CDR3 runs to 16 residues. With V trimmed by 5 bases and J by 2 bases, 10 bases remained unmatched. CDR1 is SGHTA, CDR2 FQGNSA, per germline. This CDR3 reads CASSQGQPTVTDTQYF. DNA for the CDR3: TGTGCCAGCAGCCAGGGACAGCCTACAGTCACAGATACGCAGTATTTT.

This clone appeared a few times. V is TRBV10-2 and J is TRBJ1-6, with 9 bases matching TRBD1. Germline lookup yields CDR1 WSHSY and CDR2 SAAADI. CDR3 length: 15 amino acids. The V segment lost 1 base and the J segment 8 bases; nucleotides outside the gene matches: 3. The CDR3 nucleotides read TGCGCCAGCAGTGAGTTCACAGGGGGCTATTCACCCCTCCACTTT. It yields the protein CASSEFTGGYSPLHF.

This clone has only a few counts. An end of the junction does not agree with germline; a read error may underlie this. J is TRBJ1-4 and V is TRBV6-1, with 8 bases lining up with TRBD1. Germline-derived CDR1 and CDR2 are MNHNS and SASEGT. CDR3 size: 15 residues. In nucleotides, the CDR3 is TGTGCCAGCAGAGAAGAGACAGGGGCTAATGAAAAACTGTTTTTT. It is translated as CASREETGANEKLFF.

V usage is TRBV19 and J usage is TRBJ1-6; 9 bases fit TRBD1. The CDR3 extends over 15 amino acids. J gave up 5 bases and V 5 bases, and 4 bases lay outside the gene matches. Germline values: CDR1 LNHDA, CDR2 SQIVND (reference sequence). The CDR3 region is CASSARDRDNSPLHF. The CDR3 nucleotides are TGTGCCAGTAGTGCCCGGGACAGGGATAATTCACCCCTCCACTTT.

The V and J genes are TRBV2 and TRBJ2-1; 10 nucleotides align to TRBD2. V gave up 10 bases and J gave up 8 bases; unmatched junction bases: 11. Germline CDR1 SNHLY, CDR2 FYNNEI. This CDR3 spans 14 amino acids. CDR3 in DNA: TGTGCCACCTCCCTGAGGCTAGCGGGGGATGAGCAGTTCTTC. Amino acid sequence: CATSLRLAGDEQFF.

This chain uses TRBV7-6 with TRBJ2-2; TRBD2 matches 8 bases. CDR1 and CDR2 from the germline V gene are SGHVS and FNYEAQ. The CDR3 has 16 amino acids. V was clipped by 1 base and J by 1 base; unmatched bases: 2. CDR3: CASSLELAVNTGELFF. As DNA, the CDR3 is TGTGCCAGCAGCTTAGAACTAGCGGTGAACACCGGGGAGCTGTTTTTT.

V and J are TRBV12-5 and TRBJ2-2; TRBD2 matches 10 bases. CDR3 length: 15 amino acids. Trimming removed 2 bases from V and 3 bases from J; junction bases left unmatched: 0. CDR1 and CDR2 (germline): LGHNT, FRNRAP. CDR3: CASGLTSGDTGELFF. CDR3 coding DNA: TGTGCTAGTGGTTTGACTAGCGGGGACACCGGGGAGCTGTTTTTT.

V and J are TRBV7-2 and TRBJ2-7; a weak D match, TRBD1 (5 bases). The germline V gene has CDR1 SGHTA and CDR2 FQGNSA. Trimming shortened V by 0 bases and J by 1 base, and 7 bases separated the two germline ends. The CDR3 loop spans 14 amino acids. The CDR3 reads CASSLAAGSYEQYF. The CDR3 DNA is TGTGCCAGCAGCTTAGCGGCAGGGTCCTACGAGCAGTACTTC.